This is a list of T cell receptor beta chains from one sample in a study. TCRdb processed the RT-PCR reads anew with MiXCR; each CDR3 protein has one entry. The table shows about 700,000 distinct CDR3 sequences, with 12% to 15% occurring only once. The sequencing sample was made of memory CD4+ T cells from blood. These TCRs come from a female donor in good health, serving as a healthy control. The CDR3 runs from the conserved cysteine through the conserved F or W. Each record gives: clone size, J gene, V gene, D gene, CDR3 DNA, CDR3 protein. A D gene is named only where the DNA matches it firmly. Not all rows give a size; the values are once, few, many and, for expanded clones, a class.

clone_size: few; j_call: TRBJ1-3; v_call: TRBV7-2; d_call: -; cdr3_nt: TGTGCCAGCAGCTTAGCTGGGCGGACCATATATTTT; cdr3_aa: CASSLAGRTIYF
clone_size: many; j_call: TRBJ2-3; v_call: TRBV7-2; d_call: -; cdr3_nt: TGTGCCAGCAGCTTATTAGCGGAGGCAGGAGATACGCAGTATTTT; cdr3_aa: CASSLLAEAGDTQYF
clone_size: -; j_call: TRBJ2-7; v_call: TRBV7-9; d_call: TRBD2; cdr3_nt: TGTGCCAGCACGGGGGGTCCCAGCTCCTACGAGCAGTACTTC; cdr3_aa: CASTGGPSSYEQYF
clone_size: -; j_call: TRBJ1-2; v_call: TRBV20-1; d_call: -; cdr3_nt: TGCAGTGCTAGAGATGAAGACTATGGCTACACCTTC; cdr3_aa: CSARDEDYGYTF
clone_size: many; j_call: TRBJ1-5; v_call: TRBV20-1; d_call: TRBD1; cdr3_nt: TGCAGTGCTAGAGATCGGCGACAGGGGGATCAGCCCCAGCATTTT; cdr3_aa: CSARDRRQGDQPQHF
clone_size: few; j_call: TRBJ1-1; v_call: TRBV12-3/TRBV12-4; d_call: -; cdr3_nt: TGTGCCAGCCGGCAGTTGAACACTGAAGCTTTCTTT; cdr3_aa: CASRQLNTEAFF
clone_size: few; j_call: TRBJ2-7; v_call: TRBV7-2; d_call: -; cdr3_nt: TGTGCCAGCAGCCCCCCCTTACCACCCTACGAGCAGTACTTC; cdr3_aa: CASSPPLPPYEQYF
clone_size: few; j_call: TRBJ2-3; v_call: TRBV29-1; d_call: TRBD2; cdr3_nt: TGCAGCGGGGAGCGGGAGGTTAGCACAGATACGCAGTATTTT; cdr3_aa: CSGEREVSTDTQYF
clone_size: -; j_call: TRBJ2-2; v_call: TRBV6-6; d_call: -; cdr3_nt: TGTGCCAGCGAGGGAAACGTGGCCGGGGAGCTGTTTTTT; cdr3_aa: CASEGNVAGELFF
clone_size: once; j_call: TRBJ1-1; v_call: TRBV12-3/TRBV12-4; d_call: -; cdr3_nt: TGTGCCAGCAGGAGGCGGGGGAACACTGAAGCTTTCTTT; cdr3_aa: CASRRRGNTEAFF
clone_size: many; j_call: TRBJ2-7; v_call: TRBV5-6; d_call: -; cdr3_nt: TGTGCCAGCACCTCCTATGGCGAGCAGTACTTC; cdr3_aa: CASTSYGEQYF
clone_size: few; j_call: TRBJ2-5; v_call: TRBV9; d_call: -; cdr3_nt: TGTGCCAGCAGCGTTGACACCGAAGAGACCCAGTACTTC; cdr3_aa: CASSVDTEETQYF
clone_size: -; j_call: TRBJ1-5; v_call: TRBV12-3/TRBV12-4; d_call: -; cdr3_nt: TGTGCCAGCAGTGGAGGACAGCCGGGGCAGCCCCAGCATTTT; cdr3_aa: CASSGGQPGQPQHF
clone_size: many; j_call: TRBJ1-5; v_call: TRBV20-1; d_call: -; cdr3_nt: TGCAGTGCCCGGAACCCAGCAAATCAGCCCCAGCATTTT; cdr3_aa: CSARNPANQPQHF
clone_size: -; j_call: TRBJ1-5; v_call: TRBV7-2; d_call: -; cdr3_nt: TGTGCCAGCAGCTTGATTTCGCAGATCGGAAATCAGCCCCAGCATTTT; cdr3_aa: CASSLISQIGNQPQHF
clone_size: -; j_call: TRBJ2-1; v_call: TRBV28; d_call: TRBD2; cdr3_nt: TGTGCCAGCAGTGACTTAGCGGGAGCACGCAATGAGCAGTTCTTC; cdr3_aa: CASSDLAGARNEQFF
clone_size: -; j_call: TRBJ2-5; v_call: TRBV2; d_call: -; cdr3_nt: TGTGCCAGCAGTGGGGGTGGGCTTGGGACCCAGTACTTC; cdr3_aa: CASSGGGLGTQYF
clone_size: many; j_call: TRBJ1-2; v_call: TRBV5-1; d_call: TRBD1; cdr3_nt: TGCGCCAGCAGCTTGCTGGACAGGAACTATGGCTACACCTTC; cdr3_aa: CASSLLDRNYGYTF
clone_size: -; j_call: TRBJ1-3; v_call: TRBV28; d_call: -; cdr3_nt: TGTGCCAGCACCCCCAGCCCTGGAAACACCATATATTTT; cdr3_aa: CASTPSPGNTIYF
clone_size: -; j_call: TRBJ2-1; v_call: TRBV12-3/TRBV12-4; d_call: -; cdr3_nt: TGTGCCAGCAGTTTAGGTACTAGCCAATACAATGAGCAGTTCTTC; cdr3_aa: CASSLGTSQYNEQFF
clone_size: few; j_call: TRBJ2-5; v_call: TRBV7-9; d_call: -; cdr3_nt: TGTGCCAGCAGCTACAGGGGAGGGGAAGAGACCCAGTACTTC; cdr3_aa: CASSYRGGEETQYF
clone_size: -; j_call: TRBJ1-5; v_call: TRBV12-3/TRBV12-4; d_call: -; cdr3_nt: TGTGCCAGCAGTTTAGGACCCCTTCCTCAGCCCCAGCATTTT; cdr3_aa: CASSLGPLPQPQHF
clone_size: few; j_call: TRBJ1-5; v_call: TRBV18; d_call: -; cdr3_nt: TGTGCCAGCTCGATTACAGACAATCAGCCCCAGCATTTT; cdr3_aa: CASSITDNQPQHF
clone_size: few; j_call: TRBJ2-5; v_call: TRBV5-6; d_call: -; cdr3_nt: TGTGCCAGCAGCTTGAGGAGGCGAGAGACCCAGTACTTC; cdr3_aa: CASSLRRRETQYF
clone_size: -; j_call: TRBJ2-2; v_call: TRBV20-1; d_call: -; cdr3_nt: TGCAGTGCTAGAGCCGACAGTCTCGGTACCGGGGAGCTGTTTTTT; cdr3_aa: CSARADSLGTGELFF
clone_size: -; j_call: TRBJ1-2; v_call: TRBV6-5; d_call: TRBD1; cdr3_nt: TGTGCCAGCAGTTACCGACAGGGGGCGAGTGGCTACACCTTC; cdr3_aa: CASSYRQGASGYTF
clone_size: few; j_call: TRBJ2-3; v_call: TRBV5-1; d_call: -; cdr3_nt: TGCGCCAGCACCAAGGTGCAGGGGACTAGCACAGATACGCAGTATTTT; cdr3_aa: CASTKVQGTSTDTQYF
clone_size: -; j_call: TRBJ1-5; v_call: TRBV28; d_call: -; cdr3_nt: TGTGCCAGCAGTTTTATGGTGGGTACTCAGCCCCAGCATTTT; cdr3_aa: CASSFMVGTQPQHF
clone_size: -; j_call: TRBJ2-1; v_call: TRBV7-9; d_call: -; cdr3_nt: TGTGCCAGCAGCTTAAATGTGGGAGCAACTAATGAGCAGTTCTTC; cdr3_aa: CASSLNVGATNEQFF
clone_size: few; j_call: TRBJ2-5; v_call: TRBV5-6; d_call: -; cdr3_nt: TGTGCCAGCAGCTTTCAGGGTGTGGAGACCCAGTACTTC; cdr3_aa: CASSFQGVETQYF
clone_size: few; j_call: TRBJ1-1; v_call: TRBV29-1; d_call: TRBD1; cdr3_nt: TGCAGCGTAAGAGAGGGGGCTTTTGACACTGAAGCTTTCTTT; cdr3_aa: CSVREGAFDTEAFF
clone_size: many; j_call: TRBJ1-2; v_call: TRBV10-3; d_call: -; cdr3_nt: TGTGCCATAAGACGGGGAAGCGACTATGGCTACACCTTC; cdr3_aa: CAIRRGSDYGYTF
clone_size: -; j_call: TRBJ2-3; v_call: TRBV27; d_call: -; cdr3_nt: TGTGCCAGCAGTTTTTTTCGGGCAGATACGCAGTATTTT; cdr3_aa: CASSFFRADTQYF
clone_size: few; j_call: TRBJ1-3; v_call: TRBV12-3/TRBV12-4; d_call: TRBD1; cdr3_nt: TGTGCCAGCAGTTTACGGGACAGGATCTACTCTGGAAACACCATATATTTT; cdr3_aa: CASSLRDRIYSGNTIYF
clone_size: few; j_call: TRBJ2-2; v_call: TRBV7-3; d_call: -; cdr3_nt: TGTGCCAGCAGTTGGAGGGGCGGGGAGCTGTTTTTT; cdr3_aa: CASSWRGGELFF
clone_size: -; j_call: TRBJ2-7; v_call: TRBV10-1; d_call: TRBD2; cdr3_nt: TGCGCCAGCAGTGCGGGACTAAAACCCTACGAGCAGTACTTC; cdr3_aa: CASSAGLKPYEQYF
clone_size: -; j_call: TRBJ2-3; v_call: TRBV6-5; d_call: -; cdr3_nt: TGTGCCAGCAGTTACGGCGGGTACGACACAGATACGCAGTATTTT; cdr3_aa: CASSYGGYDTDTQYF
clone_size: many; j_call: TRBJ1-6; v_call: TRBV20-1; d_call: -; cdr3_nt: TGCAGTGCTAGAGTAGAGGCAAGTTCACCCCTCCACTTT; cdr3_aa: CSARVEASSPLHF
clone_size: few; j_call: TRBJ1-3; v_call: TRBV29-1; d_call: -; cdr3_nt: TGCAGCGTTGATGACGGGAACTCTGGAAACACCATATATTTT; cdr3_aa: CSVDDGNSGNTIYF
clone_size: few; j_call: TRBJ1-2; v_call: TRBV7-8; d_call: -; cdr3_nt: TGTGCCAGCAGCTTGTTTAATATGGTCAACTATGGCTACACCTTC; cdr3_aa: CASSLFNMVNYGYTF
clone_size: -; j_call: TRBJ1-2; v_call: TRBV7-9; d_call: -; cdr3_nt: TGTGCCAGCAGCTTAACTAATGGGCCCAGTGGCTACACCTTC; cdr3_aa: CASSLTNGPSGYTF
clone_size: many; j_call: TRBJ2-7; v_call: TRBV29-1; d_call: TRBD1; cdr3_nt: TGCAGAATCCGGGACAGGGCCTACGAGCAGTACTTC; cdr3_aa: CRIRDRAYEQYF
clone_size: -; j_call: TRBJ1-1; v_call: TRBV29-1; d_call: -; cdr3_nt: TGCAGCGTGGACACTGAAGCTTTCTTT; cdr3_aa: CSVDTEAFF
clone_size: many; j_call: TRBJ2-1; v_call: TRBV15; d_call: -; cdr3_nt: TGTGCCACCAGCAGAGACAGGGGTTCCTACAATGAGCAGTTCTTC; cdr3_aa: CATSRDRGSYNEQFF
clone_size: many; j_call: TRBJ2-1; v_call: TRBV7-3; d_call: TRBD1; cdr3_nt: TGTGCCAGCAGTAGATTTGGGGGGACAGGGGACAATGAGCAGTTCTTC; cdr3_aa: CASSRFGGTGDNEQFF
clone_size: many; j_call: TRBJ1-5; v_call: TRBV20-1; d_call: TRBD1; cdr3_nt: TGCAGTGCTAGAGCGACAGGGATGAGTCAGCCCCAGCATTTT; cdr3_aa: CSARATGMSQPQHF
clone_size: few; j_call: TRBJ2-3; v_call: TRBV2; d_call: -; cdr3_nt: TGTGCCAGCAAACTCGGACACGGCACAGATACGCAGTATTTT; cdr3_aa: CASKLGHGTDTQYF
clone_size: few; j_call: TRBJ1-5; v_call: TRBV18; d_call: TRBD1; cdr3_nt: TGTGCCAGCTCATCCGGACAGGGTTCCAGCAATCAGCCCCAGCATTTT; cdr3_aa: CASSSGQGSSNQPQHF
clone_size: many; j_call: TRBJ2-3; v_call: TRBV5-1; d_call: -; cdr3_nt: TGCGCCAGCAGTAGGGAAGAGGATACGCAGTATTTT; cdr3_aa: CASSREEDTQYF
clone_size: -; j_call: TRBJ2-2; v_call: TRBV10-3; d_call: TRBD2; cdr3_nt: TGTGCCACCGCCGGACTAGCGGTCCACGAAGGGACCGGGGAGCTGTTTTTT; cdr3_aa: CATAGLAVHEGTGELFF
clone_size: many; j_call: TRBJ1-5; v_call: TRBV12-3/TRBV12-4; d_call: -; cdr3_nt: TGTGCCAGCAGGTTGGGCAATCAGCCCCAGCATTTT; cdr3_aa: CASRLGNQPQHF
clone_size: many; j_call: TRBJ2-5; v_call: TRBV12-3/TRBV12-4; d_call: TRBD1; cdr3_nt: TGTGCCAGCAGCCCGGGACAGACATTTGAGACCCAGTACTTC; cdr3_aa: CASSPGQTFETQYF
clone_size: -; j_call: TRBJ1-4; v_call: TRBV12-3/TRBV12-4; d_call: TRBD1; cdr3_nt: TGTGCCAGCGGAAGAACCGGGACAGGGAATGAAAAACTGTTTTTT; cdr3_aa: CASGRTGTGNEKLFF
clone_size: -; j_call: TRBJ1-5; v_call: TRBV7-2; d_call: TRBD1; cdr3_nt: TGTGCCAGCACCCTTCCCGGGACAGGGTTTGTCAATCAGCCCCAGCATTTT; cdr3_aa: CASTLPGTGFVNQPQHF
clone_size: few; j_call: TRBJ2-5; v_call: TRBV7-2; d_call: -; cdr3_nt: TGTGCCAGCAGCTTAGTAGGGGCTAGAGAGACCCAGTACTTC; cdr3_aa: CASSLVGARETQYF